This T cell receptor beta chain was recovered during a study of OX40 agonist ivuxolimab in advanced cancers. About the investigation overall: Ivuxolimab was an agonistic, fully human IgG2 monoclonal antibody directed against OX40 (CD134), a costimulatory receptor. The paper covers the monotherapy dose-escalation part of the phase I ivuxolimab trial, which included N of about 50 patients. Prior anti-PD-1, anti-PD-L1 or anti-CTLA-4 therapy was permitted, and checkpoint inhibitors had been received by around 40% of dose-escalation patients. Intravenous ivuxolimab was administered to patients every 2 weeks at six dose levels: 0.01, 0.1, 0.3, 1.5, 3 and 10 mg/kg. Peripheral TCRbeta sequencing was intended to test whether TCR sequence diversity was altered and clonal T-cell expansion was caused by ivuxolimab. Partial responses were achieved by three dose-escalation patients, of whom one had hepatocellular carcinoma and two had cutaneous melanoma. In the dose-escalation cohort, around four fifths of patients were male, and the mean age was approximately 60 years, with a range of about 23 to 90. Of the roughly 52 patients in dose escalation, approximately 20 had hepatocellular carcinoma, roughly 15 had melanoma, 9 had renal cell carcinoma and 9 had head and neck cancer. What the work shows at the level of the full study, not this receptor alone: At doses from 0.1 to 3.0 mg/kg, clonal expansion was seen in both CD4+ and CD8+ blood T cells between baseline and week 6. Low levels of normalized T-cell clonal expansion were also seen in some patients who did not respond. On average, CD8+ T cells showed more expanded clones than CD4+ T cells after ivuxolimab. In the 0.1-3.0 mg/kg groups, partial responders were among the patients with the lowest normalized peripheral clonal expansion, particularly in CD8+ T cells. The antigen specificity of the peripheral T cells that underwent clonal expansion was not determined.

Genomic DNA was extracted from sorted cells for sequencing of the TCRbeta CDR3 region. The immunoSEQ Assay was used to sequence the TCRbeta CDR3 regions. The clones in this table, taken by TCRdb from immuneACCESS, are in-frame only. Not every clone is retained; where verified, under half of the shortfall comes from an unresolved V gene, and the cause of the rest is unknown. The sample table lists almost 90,000 clones, 80% to 90% of them with a count of one. The ten most abundant clones make up around 1.5% of the sample. The CDR3 holds 12 amino acids from the cysteine to the phenylalanine. CDR3 DNA is the only sequence kept; it has 36 bases, read in frame from the first base. Per the germline V gene, SQVTM is the CDR1 and ANQGSEA is the CDR2. V loses 4 bases of germline sequence and J loses 4 bases, and the interval between the two ends is 10 bases. The trial excluded patients who had a history of autoimmune disease or who were on systemic immunosuppression. Peripheral blood for TCR sequencing was collected from all dose cohorts at baseline, on cycle 4 day 1, and on cycle 7 day 1. The samples were taken from a phase I, first-in-human, multicenter, open-label dose-escalation trial of ivuxolimab. Adults with locally advanced or metastatic head and neck squamous cell, hepatocellular, melanoma or renal cell carcinoma were enrolled in the trial. Before TCR sequencing, CD4+ and CD8+ T cells were separately sorted from peripheral blood.

Points on this clone: It has no known antigen specificity. Per-base qualities were not stored, and no clone one base away is much larger.

Sequenced here: CD4+ or CD8+ T cells sorted from blood, sampled in a trial of the OX40 agonist ivuxolimab. The chain couples TRBV29-1 to TRBJ1-1, with the D gene not confidently named. The receptor was isolated from an adult with an advanced solid tumor such as melanoma, head and neck, liver or kidney cancer. The nucleotides read TGCAGCGTTGCCCACGTGGGCACTGAAGCTTTCTTT. The translation is CSVAHVGTEAFF.